The clone carrying this T cell receptor (beta chain) has ten or more counts. The antigen remains unidentified. Germline V lookup: CDR1 SEHNR, CDR2 FQNEAQ (reference sequence). With 5 bases clipped from V and 6 bases from J, the junction kept 10 bases outside the gene matches. The CDR3 sequence is 15 residues long. Construction of TCR beta libraries relied on iRepertoire HTBI primers and on Arm-PCR targeting CDR3 regions. MiXCR, applied by TCRdb to the multiplex PCR reads, yields one record per CDR3 protein. The sample comprises approximately 400,000 distinct CDR3 sequences, about 14% of which are singletons, and 22% rests with the top ten. The record originates from a study of regulatory T cells in long-lasting Graves disease. General observations from the study: TRBV28 was favored in persistent disease, as were TRBJ1-2 and TRBJ2-5.

The time point denotes: newly diagnosed GD, antithyroid drugs for less than 3 months. Extracted PBMC RNA gave rise to the TCR library. The guidelines of the American Thyroid Association were the basis for diagnosing Graves' disease. The sample here was peripheral blood mononuclear cells (PBMCs), taken at new diagnosis, from a patient treated with antithyroid drugs. The receptor was isolated from a female donor with Graves disease. This rearrangement joins TRBV7-9 to TRBJ1-5; 7 nucleotides line up with TRBD1. CDR3 DNA: TGTGCCAGCAGCCCCCCAGGGGGAGGGTTTCAGCCCCAGCATTTT. Amino acid sequence: CASSPPGGGFQPQHF.